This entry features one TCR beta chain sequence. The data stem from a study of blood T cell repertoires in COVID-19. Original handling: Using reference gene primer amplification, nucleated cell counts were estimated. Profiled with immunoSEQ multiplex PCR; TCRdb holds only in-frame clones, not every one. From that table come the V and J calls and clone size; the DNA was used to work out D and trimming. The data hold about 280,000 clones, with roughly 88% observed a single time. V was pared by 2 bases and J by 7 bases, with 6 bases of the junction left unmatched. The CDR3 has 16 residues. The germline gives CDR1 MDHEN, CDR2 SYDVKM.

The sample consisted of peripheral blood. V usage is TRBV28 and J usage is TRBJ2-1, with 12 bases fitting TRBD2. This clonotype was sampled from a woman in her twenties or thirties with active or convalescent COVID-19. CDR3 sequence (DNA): TGTGCCAGCAGTTTAGACCTAGCGGGGGGGCGGAATGAGCAGTTCTTC. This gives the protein CASSLDLAGGRNEQFF. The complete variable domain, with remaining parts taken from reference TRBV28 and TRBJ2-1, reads DVKVTQSSRYLVKRTGEKVFLECVQDMDHENMFWYRQDPGLGLRLIYFSYDVKMKEKGDIPEGYSVSREKKERFSLILESASTNQTSMYLCASSLDLAGGRNEQFFGPGTRLTVL.